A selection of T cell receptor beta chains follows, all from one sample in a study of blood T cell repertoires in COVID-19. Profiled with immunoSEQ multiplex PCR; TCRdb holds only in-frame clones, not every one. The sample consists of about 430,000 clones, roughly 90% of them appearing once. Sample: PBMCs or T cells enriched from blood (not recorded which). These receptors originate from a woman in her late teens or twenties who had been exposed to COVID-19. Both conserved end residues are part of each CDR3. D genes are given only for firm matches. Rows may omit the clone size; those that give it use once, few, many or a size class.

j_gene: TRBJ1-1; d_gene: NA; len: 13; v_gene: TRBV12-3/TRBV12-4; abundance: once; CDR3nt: TGTGCCAGCAGTTTAGGGGGGCCAACTGAAGCTTTCTTT; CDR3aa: CASSLGGPTEAFF
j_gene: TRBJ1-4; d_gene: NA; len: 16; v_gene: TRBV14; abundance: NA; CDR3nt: TGTGCCAGCAGCCAAGTGGTGACTAGCGGTTTTGAAAAACTGTTTTTT; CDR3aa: CASSQVVTSGFEKLFF
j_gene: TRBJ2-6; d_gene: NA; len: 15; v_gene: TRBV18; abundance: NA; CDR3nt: TGTGCCAGCTCTTCTCTAGGCGCTGGGGCCAACGTCCTGACTTTC; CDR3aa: CASSSLGAGANVLTF
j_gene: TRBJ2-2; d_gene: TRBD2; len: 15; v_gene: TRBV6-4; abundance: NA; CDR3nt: TGTGCCAGCAGTGAGGAACTAGCGGTCACCGGGGAGCTGTTTTTT; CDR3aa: CASSEELAVTGELFF
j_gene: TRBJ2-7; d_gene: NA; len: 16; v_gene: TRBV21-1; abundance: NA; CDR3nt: TGTGCCAGCAGCCCTCTCAGGGGGCAACAGGGAAACGAGCAGTACTTC; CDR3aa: CASSPLRGQQGNEQYF
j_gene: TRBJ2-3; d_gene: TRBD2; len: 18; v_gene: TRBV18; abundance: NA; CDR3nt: TGTGCCAGCTCACCTACGATTGGACTAGCGGATAACACAGATACGCAGTATTTT; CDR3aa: CASSPTIGLADNTDTQYF
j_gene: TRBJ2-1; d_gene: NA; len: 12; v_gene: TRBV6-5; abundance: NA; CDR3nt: TGTGCCAGCAGCTTCACAGGGTATGAGCAGTTCTTC; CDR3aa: CASSFTGYEQFF
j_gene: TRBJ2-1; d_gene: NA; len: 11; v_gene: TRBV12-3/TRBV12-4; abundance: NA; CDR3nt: TGTGCCAGCTCCAATTACAATGAGCAGTTCTTC; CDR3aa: CASSNYNEQFF
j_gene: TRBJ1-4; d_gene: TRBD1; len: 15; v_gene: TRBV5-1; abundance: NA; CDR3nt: TGCGCCAGCAGCCCAATGACAGGGCGAGGAGAAAAACTGTTTTTT; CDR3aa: CASSPMTGRGEKLFF
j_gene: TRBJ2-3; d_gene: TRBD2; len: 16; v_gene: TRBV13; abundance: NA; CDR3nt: TGTGCCAGCAGAGAATGGGACTATAGTAGCACAGATACGCAGTATTTT; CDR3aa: CASREWDYSSTDTQYF
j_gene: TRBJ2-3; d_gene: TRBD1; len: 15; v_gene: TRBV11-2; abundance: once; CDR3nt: TGTGCCAGCAGCTTAACAGGGGGCAGGGAAGATACGCAGTATTTT; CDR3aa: CASSLTGGREDTQYF
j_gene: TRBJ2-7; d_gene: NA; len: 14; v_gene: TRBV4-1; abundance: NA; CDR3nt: TGCGCCAGCAGCCAAGTATCGGGCTCCTACGAGCAGTACTTC; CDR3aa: CASSQVSGSYEQYF
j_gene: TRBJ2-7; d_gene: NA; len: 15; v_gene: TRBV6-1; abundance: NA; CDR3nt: TGTGCCAGCAGTGAAGACCGTGGCAGAACCTACGAGCAGTACTTC; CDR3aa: CASSEDRGRTYEQYF
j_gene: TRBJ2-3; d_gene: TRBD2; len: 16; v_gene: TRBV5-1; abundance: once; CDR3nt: TGCGCCAGCAGCTTGGCTAGCGGGAGGGTGCTCGATACGCAGTATTTT; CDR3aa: CASSLASGRVLDTQYF
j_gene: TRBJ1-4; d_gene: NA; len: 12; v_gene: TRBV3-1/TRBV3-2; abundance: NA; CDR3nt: TGTGCCAGCAGCTCTAGGGGAGAAAAACTGTTTTTT; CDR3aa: CASSSRGEKLFF
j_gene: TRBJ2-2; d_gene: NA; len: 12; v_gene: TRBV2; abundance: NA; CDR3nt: TGTGCCAGCAGGAGTAGCGTCCGGGAGCTGTTTTTT; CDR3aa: CASRSSVRELFF
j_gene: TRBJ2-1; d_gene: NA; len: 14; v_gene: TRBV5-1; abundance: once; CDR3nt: TGCGCCAGCAGCTTGGGGGCGTCCTACAATGAGCAGTTCTTC; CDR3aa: CASSLGASYNEQFF
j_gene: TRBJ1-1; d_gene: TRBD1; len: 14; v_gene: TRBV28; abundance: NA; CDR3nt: TGTGCCAGCAGTCCGGGACAGGGGTACACTGAAGCTTTCTTT; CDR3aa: CASSPGQGYTEAFF
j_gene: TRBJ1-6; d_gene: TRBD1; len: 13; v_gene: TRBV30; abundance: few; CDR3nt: TGTGCCTGGAGTGAACAGGGGGTTTCACCCCTCCACTTT; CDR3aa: CAWSEQGVSPLHF
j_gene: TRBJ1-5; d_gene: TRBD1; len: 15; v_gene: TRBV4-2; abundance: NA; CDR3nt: TGTGCCAGCAGCCAAGCCGACAGGGGGTATCAGCCCCAGCATTTT; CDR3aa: CASSQADRGYQPQHF
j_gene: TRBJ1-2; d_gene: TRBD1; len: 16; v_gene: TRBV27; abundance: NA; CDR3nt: TGTGCCAGCAGTTTAGCCTTACCGGGACAGGGAGATGGCTACACCTTC; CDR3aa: CASSLALPGQGDGYTF
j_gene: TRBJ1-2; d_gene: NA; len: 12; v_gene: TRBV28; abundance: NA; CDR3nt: TGTGCCAGCAGTCCAGATGGAGGAGGCTACACCTTC; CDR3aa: CASSPDGGGYTF
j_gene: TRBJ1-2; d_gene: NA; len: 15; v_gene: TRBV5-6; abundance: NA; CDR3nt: TGTGCCAGCATGCAGAACAGGGACACAACCTATGGCTACACCTTC; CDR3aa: CASMQNRDTTYGYTF
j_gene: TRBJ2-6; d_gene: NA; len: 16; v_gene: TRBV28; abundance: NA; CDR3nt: TGTGCCGAGGGAGGTCCTAGTTCGAATGGGGCCAACGTCCTGACTTTC; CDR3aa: CAEGGPSSNGANVLTF
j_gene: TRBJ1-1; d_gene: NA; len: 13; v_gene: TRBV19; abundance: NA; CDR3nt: TGTGCCAGTAGTACCCTACAGTACACTGAAGCTTTCTTT; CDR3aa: CASSTLQYTEAFF
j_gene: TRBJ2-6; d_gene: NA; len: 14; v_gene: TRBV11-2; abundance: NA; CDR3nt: TGTGCCAGCAGCTTTTCGTCTGGGGCCAACGTCCTGACTTTC; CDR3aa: CASSFSSGANVLTF
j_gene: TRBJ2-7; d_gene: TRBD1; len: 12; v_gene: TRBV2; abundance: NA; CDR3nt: TGTGCCAGCAGTGGACAGGGTTACGAGCAGTACTTC; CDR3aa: CASSGQGYEQYF
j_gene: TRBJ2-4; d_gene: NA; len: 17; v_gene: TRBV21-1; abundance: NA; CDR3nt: TGTGCCAGCAGCAAAAAGGGTGGGATGGACAGCAAAAACATTCAGTACTTC; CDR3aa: CASSKKGGMDSKNIQYF
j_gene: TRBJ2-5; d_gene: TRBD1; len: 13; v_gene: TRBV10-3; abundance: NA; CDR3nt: TGTGCCAGCAGGGACAGGGCAGAGGAGACCCAGTACTTC; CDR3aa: CASRDRAEETQYF
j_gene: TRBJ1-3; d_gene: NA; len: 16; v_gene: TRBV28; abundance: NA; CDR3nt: TGTGCCAGCAGTTCTAAGGCGCAGGGGCTTTCAAACACCATATATTTT; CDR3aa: CASSSKAQGLSNTIYF
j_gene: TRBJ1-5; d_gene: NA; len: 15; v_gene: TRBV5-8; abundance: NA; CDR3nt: TGTGCCAGCAGCTTGTTCCAGGGGTCTCAACAGCCCCAGCATTTT; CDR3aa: CASSLFQGSQQPQHF
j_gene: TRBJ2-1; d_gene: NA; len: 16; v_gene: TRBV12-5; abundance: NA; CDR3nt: TGTGCTAGTGGTTTGGCCGCCGGGACAAAATCCAATGAGCAGTTCTTC; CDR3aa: CASGLAAGTKSNEQFF
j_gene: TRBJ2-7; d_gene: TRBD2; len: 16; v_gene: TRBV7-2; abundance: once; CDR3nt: TGTGCCAGCAGCCCATCTGCTAGCGGGATTACCTACGAGCAGTACTTC; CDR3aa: CASSPSASGITYEQYF